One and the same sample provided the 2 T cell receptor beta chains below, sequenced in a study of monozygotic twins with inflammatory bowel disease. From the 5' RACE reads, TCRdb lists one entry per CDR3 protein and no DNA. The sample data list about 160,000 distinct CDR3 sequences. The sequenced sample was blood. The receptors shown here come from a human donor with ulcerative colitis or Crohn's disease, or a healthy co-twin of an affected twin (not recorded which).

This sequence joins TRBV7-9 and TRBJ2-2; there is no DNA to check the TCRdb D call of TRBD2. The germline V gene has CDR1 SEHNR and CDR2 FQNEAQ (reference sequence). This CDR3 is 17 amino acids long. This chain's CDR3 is CASSSPRASGKDGELFF.

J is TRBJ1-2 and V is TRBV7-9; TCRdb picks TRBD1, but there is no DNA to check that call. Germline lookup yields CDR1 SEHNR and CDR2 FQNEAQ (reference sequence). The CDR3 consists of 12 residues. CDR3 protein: CASSSGQERYTF.